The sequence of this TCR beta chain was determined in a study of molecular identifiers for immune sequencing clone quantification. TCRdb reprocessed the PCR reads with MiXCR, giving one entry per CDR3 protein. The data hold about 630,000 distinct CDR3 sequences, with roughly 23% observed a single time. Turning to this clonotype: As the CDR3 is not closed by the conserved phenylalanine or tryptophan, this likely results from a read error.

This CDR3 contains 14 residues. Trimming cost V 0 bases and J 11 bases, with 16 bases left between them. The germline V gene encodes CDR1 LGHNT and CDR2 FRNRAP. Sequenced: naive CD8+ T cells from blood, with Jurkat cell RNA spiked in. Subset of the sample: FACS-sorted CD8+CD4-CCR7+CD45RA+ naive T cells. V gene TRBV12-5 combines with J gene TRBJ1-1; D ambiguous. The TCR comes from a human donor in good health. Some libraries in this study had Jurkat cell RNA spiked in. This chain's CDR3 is CASGLVPRPGEAFL. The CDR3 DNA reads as TGTGCTAGTGGTTTGGTACCCCGGCCTGGGGAGGCTTTCCTT.